Sequencing of this TCR beta chain was carried out in a study of blood T cell repertoires in COVID-19. For the study at large: Material from acute and convalescent COVID-19 was sourced from the United States, Italy and Spain.

V trimming: 4 bases; J trimming: 10 bases; junction bases outside the gene matches: 14. Germline-derived CDR1 and CDR2 are MNHEY and SMNVEV (reference sequence). The CDR3 loop spans 15 amino acids. Original processing methods: For nucleated cells, counts were estimated from reference gene primer amplification. The table came from immunoSEQ multiplex PCR; TCRdb's copy has only in-frame clones and leaves some out. V and J calls and clone size come straight from that table; D and trimming were deduced from the DNA. Among 140,000 or so clones listed, about 89% were seen once. The chain recombines TRBV27 with TRBJ2-5; 8 nucleotides match TRBD1. Sequencing was done on a sample of peripheral blood. The sequence came from a man in his fifties who had recovered from COVID-19. The CDR3: CASSSGTGPVGDQYF. The CDR3 region has the DNA TGTGCCAGCAGTTCCGGGACAGGTCCTGTGGGGGACCAGTACTTC.